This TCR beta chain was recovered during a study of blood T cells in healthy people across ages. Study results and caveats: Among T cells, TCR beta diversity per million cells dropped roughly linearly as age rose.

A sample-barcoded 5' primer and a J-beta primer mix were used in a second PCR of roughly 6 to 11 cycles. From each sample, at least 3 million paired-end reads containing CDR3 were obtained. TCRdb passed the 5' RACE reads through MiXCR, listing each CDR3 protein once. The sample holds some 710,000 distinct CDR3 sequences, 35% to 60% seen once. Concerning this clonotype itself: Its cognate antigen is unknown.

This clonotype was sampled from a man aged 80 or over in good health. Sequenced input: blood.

Here the CDR3 DNA reads TGCAGTGCTACCCCTAGCGGGAGGGCGGGGGAGACCCAGTACTTC. This encodes CSATPSGRAGETQYF. The chain recombines TRBV20-1 with TRBJ2-5; 12 nucleotides match TRBD2. Germline-derived CDR1 and CDR2 are DFQATT and SNEGSKA (reference sequence). CDR3 size: 15 residues. V lost 4 bases, J lost 5 bases, and 8 bases stayed unmatched.